The present T cell receptor (beta chain) was sequenced within a study of shared clonotypes between healthy human individuals. Background on the study: Each donor's CD8 memory used one plate, CD8 naive two, each CD4 subset three.

About this clone itself: Its antigen is not known.

Naive CD8 cells comprised CD45RO-negative, CCR7-positively selected cells, excluding terminally differentiated effector memory CD45RA+ cells. The donor population consisted of healthy HIV-negative adults with no recent acute infections or vaccinations. General study findings and limits: Sequencing of the sorted subsets was shown by rarefaction to be incomplete despite large depth.

Several immunoSEQ plates received, in even portions, the genomic DNA of each subset. TCRdb's table, derived via immunoSEQ multiplex PCR, lists solely in-frame clones and lacks some. The table records about 2 million clones, 85% to 95% of them present only once. The sample was naive CD8+ T cells sorted from blood. The clonotype originates from a man younger than 35 in good health.

CDR3 in DNA: TGTGCCAGCAGCTTAACGGGGACTAAAGGTCCGTACGAGCAGTACTTC. Translation gives CASSLTGTKGPYEQYF. The V and J genes are TRBV7-2 and TRBJ2-7; 7 bases line up with TRBD2. The CDR3 length is 16 residues. Unmatched junction bases numbered 11, after V lost 2 bases and J lost 4 bases. In germline, CDR1 is SGHTA, CDR2 FQGNSA.